These 8 T cell receptor beta chains were all obtained from the same sample, sequenced in a study of T cell changes during pregnancy in multiple sclerosis. TCRdb keeps only in-frame clones here, not all; method: immunoSEQ multiplex PCR. Counted here are tens of thousands of clones, approximately 85% occurring once; the ten biggest clones make up roughly 1.7%. The sample here was peripheral blood, taken in the first trimester of pregnancy. These receptor sequences come from a female donor with multiple sclerosis, enrolled in a pregnancy study.

V usage is TRBV5-4 and J usage is TRBJ2-1; the match to TRBD2 covers 10 bases. CDR1 is SGHNT and CDR2 is YYREEE in the germline V gene (reference sequence). J lost 4 bases, V lost 3 bases, and 19 bases had no gene match. The CDR3 sequence is 20 residues long. The CDR3 reads CASSSPGPLAGEPKYNEQFF. The CDR3 DNA is TGTGCCAGCAGCTCCCCGGGCCCCCTAGCGGGGGAACCTAAGTACAATGAGCAGTTCTTC.

About this clone: The sample contains more than one DNA sequence encoding this CDR3. The V and J genes are TRBV7-6 and TRBJ1-5, with D perhaps TRBD1 (5 bases). CDR3 length: 13 residues. Trimming stripped 3 bases from V and 2 bases from J, with 5 bases between. Per germline, CDR1 SGHVS and CDR2 FNYEAQ. This CDR3 reads CASSLTGNQPQHF. CDR3 nucleotide sequence: TGTGCCAGCAGCTTGACAGGCAATCAGCCCCAGCATTTT.

V usage is TRBV4-1 and J usage is TRBJ1-5; possible D gene TRBD1, 5 bases. Between the trimmed V and J ends, which lost 4 bases and 4 bases, there was a span of 29 bases. Per germline, CDR1 MGHRA and CDR2 YSYEKL. The CDR3 has 20 residues. CDR3 sequence: CASSPLNLLWSGHQNQPQHF. CDR3 DNA: TGCGCCAGCAGCCCGTTGAACCTCCTTTGGTCAGGACACCAAAATCAGCCCCAGCATTTT.

This chain links TRBV11-3 with TRBJ2-1; D is uncertain. Trimming removed 5 bases from V and 7 bases from J, with 18 bases in between. The CDR3 has 15 amino acids. The germline gives CDR1 SGHNT, CDR2 YENEEA. CDR3 protein: CASSPPQQRVNEQFF. The CDR3 DNA is TGTGCCAGCAGCCCCCCTCAGCAACGGGTGAATGAGCAGTTCTTC.

The chain combines TRBV25-1 with TRBJ2-3; 7 bases match TRBD2. This CDR3 is 13 amino acids long. Germline CDR1 is MGHDK and CDR2 is SYGVNS. The J segment lost 5 bases and the V segment lost 5 bases, leaving 4 bases of the junction unmatched. CDR3 nucleotides: TGTGCCAGCAGTCTAGGGAGGGGAGATACGCAGTATTTT. Its protein is CASSLGRGDTQYF.

The rearrangement uses TRBV5-5 and TRBJ1-3, with a tentative D call TRBD1 (6 bases). This CDR3 has 18 amino acids. Looked up from germline, CDR1 is SGHKS and CDR2 is YYEKEE (reference sequence). Trimming left V 0 bases short and J 2 bases short, with 18 bases between. CDR3: CASSLALQGVSPGNTIYF. CDR3 coding DNA: TGTGCCAGCAGCTTGGCCCTACAGGGAGTATCACCTGGAAACACCATATATTTT.

This clone occurred a few times. The CDR3 nucleotides read TGTGCCAGTAGGCGAGGGAAAATGGACACTGAAGCTTTCTTT. Amino acid sequence: CASRRGKMDTEAFF. V usage is TRBV19 and J usage is TRBJ1-1; D is uncertain. Looked up from germline, CDR1 is LNHDA and CDR2 is SQIVND (reference sequence). The CDR3 contains 14 residues. Trimming cost V 6 bases and J 3 bases, with 14 bases left between them.

The genes are TRBV9 and TRBJ2-3, with D possibly being TRBD1 (5 bases). The V end was cut by 0 bases, the J end by 6 bases, with 20 bases between. This CDR3 is 17 amino acids long. CDR1 SGDLS and CDR2 YYNGEE come from the germline V gene. For the CDR3, the DNA is TGTGCCAGCAGCGTAGTTCCAGGGTCCACAGTTTTGGATACGCAGTATTTT. It yields the protein CASSVVPGSTVLDTQYF.